What follows are 18 T cell receptor beta chains derived from one specimen sequenced in a study of blood T cell repertoires in COVID-19. Clones were read by immunoSEQ multiplex PCR, and TCRdb kept only the in-frame ones, dropping some. Of just over 300,000 clones in the sample, 86% were seen once. Sequences were obtained from PBMCs or T cells enriched from blood (not recorded which). These receptor sequences come from a man younger than 45 who had recovered from COVID-19.

With respect to this clone: Distinct nucleotide sequences in the sample also encode this CDR3. This chain connects TRBV5-1 to TRBJ2-5; 8 bases agree with TRBD1. Trimming removed 2 bases from V and 5 bases from J; junction bases left unmatched: 5. CDR1 is SGHRS and CDR2 is YFSETQ in the germline V gene. The CDR3 sequence is 14 residues long. The CDR3 DNA reads as TGCGCCAGCAGCTTTCAGGGGGCATTGGAGACCCAGTACTTC. Protein: CASSFQGALETQYF.

V gene TRBV5-4 combines with J gene TRBJ1-2; a weak D match, TRBD1 (6 bases). CDR1 and CDR2 (germline): SGHNT, YYREEE (reference sequence). Trimming stripped 1 base from V and 6 bases from J, with 16 bases between. The CDR3 loop spans 15 amino acids. The CDR3 DNA is TGTGCCAGCAGCTTGCCTGACCGGGACACAGATGGCTACACCTTC. Translation: CASSLPDRDTDGYTF.

This clone came up a few times. The chain uses TRBV28 and TRBJ1-2; D remains ambiguous. Trimming cost V 7 bases and J 0 bases, with 6 bases left between them. Germline CDR1 and CDR2: MDHEN and SYDVKM. There are 12 residues in the CDR3. CDR3 residues: CASTTANYGYTF. DNA for the CDR3: TGTGCCAGCACTACAGCTAACTATGGCTACACCTTC.

The chain links TRBV5-1 to TRBJ2-2; D gene ambiguous. Trimming stripped 5 bases from V and 3 bases from J, with 14 bases between. Germline V CDR1 and CDR2: SGHRS, YFSETQ. This CDR3 is 15 amino acids long. CDR3 protein: CASSPLGGYTGELFF. In DNA, the CDR3 is TGCGCCAGCAGTCCCCTTGGCGGCTACACCGGGGAGCTGTTTTTT.

V usage is TRBV14 and J usage is TRBJ2-7; 12 bases are shared with TRBD2. With V trimmed by 0 bases and J by 0 bases, 9 bases remained unmatched. The CDR3 totals 19 residues. The germline CDR1 and CDR2 sequences are SGHDN and FVKESK. CDR3 in DNA: TGTGCCAGCAGCCAAGATTCACTAGCGGGGGGTGGAGTCTCCTACGAGCAGTACTTC. This sequence encodes CASSQDSLAGGGVSYEQYF.

The V call is TRBV27, the J call TRBJ1-6; 11 nucleotides align to TRBD1. The CDR3 has 13 residues. After removal of 0 bases from V and 15 bases from J, the junction contained 1 base not matched to a gene. Germline V CDR1 and CDR2: MNHEY, SMNVEV (reference sequence). The CDR3 sequence: CASSLSDRGRLHF. The CDR3 nucleotides read TGTGCCAGCAGTTTATCGGACAGGGGGCGCCTCCACTTT.

As concerns this clone: The sample carries other DNA sequences with the same CDR3. The chain has TRBV19 and TRBJ1-2; D is unclear. Per the germline V gene, CDR1 is LNHDA and CDR2 is SQIVND (reference sequence). The ends were cut back, 5 bases at V and 2 bases at J, with 6 bases in the middle. The CDR3 loop spans 12 amino acids. In DNA form, the CDR3 reads TGTGCCAGTAGTGGGCAGAACTATGGCTACACCTTC. Its protein is CASSGQNYGYTF.

The rearrangement links TRBV28 to TRBJ1-6; unclear D gene. Trimming cost V 1 base and J 4 bases, with 11 bases left between them. CDR1 and CDR2 from the germline V gene are MDHEN and SYDVKM. This CDR3 contains 16 residues. Here the CDR3 DNA reads TGTGCCAGCAGTTTATTGCGGGCAGCTTATAATTCACCCCTCCACTTT. It specifies CASSLLRAAYNSPLHF.

The genes are TRBV5-4 and TRBJ2-5; 8 bases align to TRBD1. The germline V gene has CDR1 SGHNT and CDR2 YYREEE (reference sequence). V lost 4 bases, J lost 2 bases, and 4 bases stayed unmatched. The CDR3 has 14 residues. DNA for the CDR3: TGTGCCAGCAGCAAAGGACAGGGTCAAGAGACCCAGTACTTC. Protein: CASSKGQGQETQYF.

The V gene is TRBV28, the J gene TRBJ1-5; 8 bases line up with TRBD1. Trimming cost V 5 bases and J 8 bases; bases outside gene matches: 11. This CDR3 region has 15 residues. Looked up from germline, CDR1 is MDHEN and CDR2 is SYDVKM. The CDR3 DNA sequence: TGTGCCAGCAGTCCGGTCCCGGGACAGGCTAAGCCCCAGCATTTT. Protein: CASSPVPGQAKPQHF. Full variable domain (outside the CDR3, taken from reference TRBV28 and TRBJ1-5): DVKVTQSSRYLVKRTGEKVFLECVQDMDHENMFWYRQDPGLGLRLIYFSYDVKMKEKGDIPEGYSVSREKKERFSLILESASTNQTSMYLCASSPVPGQAKPQHFGDGTRLSIL.

The chain uses TRBV27 and TRBJ2-7; D possibly corresponds to TRBD1 (6 bases). The germline V gene has CDR1 MNHEY and CDR2 SMNVEV (reference sequence). CDR3 length: 13 residues. The V end was cut by 5 bases, the J end by 3 bases, with 11 bases between. The CDR3 DNA reads as TGTGCCAGCAGTGCAACACAGGGCTACGAGCAGTACTTC. Translation: CASSATQGYEQYF.

This clone appeared a single time. The CDR3 sequence: CASSPRLAGTYEQYF. DNA of the CDR3: TGTGCCAGCAGCCCCCGACTAGCGGGTACCTACGAGCAGTACTTC. The genes are TRBV9 and TRBJ2-7; TRBD2 matches 10 bases. Germline lookup yields CDR1 SGDLS and CDR2 YYNGEE. The CDR3 covers 15 residues. The V segment lost 4 bases and the J segment 2 bases; nucleotides outside the gene matches: 6. The whole variable domain, filled in from reference TRBV9 and TRBJ2-7, reads DSGVTQTPKHLITATGQRVTLRCSPRSGDLSVYWYQQSLDQGLQFLIQYYNGEERAKGNILERFSAQQFPDLHSELNLSSLELGDSALYFCASSPRLAGTYEQYFGPGTRLTVT.

This clone was picked up one time. The chain recombines TRBV9 with TRBJ2-3, with D uncertain. Germline lookup yields CDR1 SGDLS and CDR2 YYNGEE. This CDR3 is 14 amino acids long. V was clipped by 0 bases and J by 0 bases, with 5 bases between them. The CDR3 sequence is CASSVDVSTDTQYF. The CDR3 DNA follows: TGTGCCAGCAGCGTAGATGTAAGCACAGATACGCAGTATTTT.

Here the CDR3 reads CASTKTSGGEQYF. The CDR3 region has the DNA TGTGCCAGCACCAAAACATCGGGGGGCGAGCAGTACTTC. The rearrangement links TRBV7-9 to TRBJ2-7, with 7 positions matching TRBD2. CDR3 length: 13 residues. The germline gives CDR1 SEHNR, CDR2 FQNEAQ (reference sequence). The ends lost 7 bases at V and 6 bases at J; junction bases unmatched: 9.

The gene calls are TRBV13 and TRBJ2-7; D gene uncertain. Germline V gene data show CDR1 as PRHDT and CDR2 as FYEKMQ (reference sequence). V lost 4 bases and J lost 1, with 2 bases in between. The CDR3 runs 11 residues. The CDR3 DNA follows: TGTGCCAGCAGCTCTTCCTACGAGCAGTACTTC. Translation gives CASSSSYEQYF.

Only one count was recorded for this clone. This rearrangement joins TRBV28 to TRBJ1-1; D gene uncertain. The V and J ends lost 0 bases and 0 bases respectively, with 8 bases between them. Germline assignment: CDR1 MDHEN and CDR2 SYDVKM. This CDR3 is 15 amino acids long. CDR3 in amino acids: CASSLWPSLNTEAFF. The CDR3 DNA sequence: TGTGCCAGCAGTTTATGGCCGAGCTTGAACACTGAAGCTTTCTTT.

This chain links TRBV25-1 with TRBJ1-1; TRBD1 aligns across 7 bases. Per the germline V gene, CDR1 is MGHDK and CDR2 is SYGVNS. V was pared by 4 bases and J by 0 bases, with 2 bases of the junction left unmatched. The CDR3 loop spans 14 amino acids. In nucleotides, the CDR3 is TGTGCCAGCAGTGCGGACAGGTTGAACACTGAAGCTTTCTTT. Encoded protein: CASSADRLNTEAFF.

This clone has more than one count but fewer than ten. This sequence joins TRBV19 and TRBJ2-7, with TRBD2 matching 7 bases. Germline assignment: CDR1 LNHDA and CDR2 SQIVND (reference sequence). Unmatched junction bases numbered 10, after V lost 5 bases and J lost 0 bases. CDR3 length: 16 residues. The CDR3 nucleotides are TGTGCCAGTAGTGCCCTAGCGGACGCCTTCTCCTACGAGCAGTACTTC. This codes for CASSALADAFSYEQYF.